The subject of this entry is one T cell receptor beta chain. This entry belongs to a study of T cell changes during pregnancy in multiple sclerosis. Data came from immunoSEQ multiplex PCR; TCRdb stores just in-frame clones and leaves some out. Of some 110,000 clones in the sample, around 90% are singletons; the top ten hold 1.5%. CDR1 SGHRS and CDR2 YFSETQ come from the germline V gene. This CDR3 region has 14 residues. Deletions cut 2 bases from V and 0 bases from J, with 5 bases between. This specimen consisted of peripheral blood, obtained in the third trimester of pregnancy. V gene TRBV5-1 combines with J gene TRBJ1-4; D unclear. The receptor comes from a female donor with multiple sclerosis, enrolled in a pregnancy study. CDR3 in DNA: TGCGCCAGCAGCTTTTCTGCAACTAATGAAAAACTGTTTTTT. This sequence encodes CASSFSATNEKLFF.